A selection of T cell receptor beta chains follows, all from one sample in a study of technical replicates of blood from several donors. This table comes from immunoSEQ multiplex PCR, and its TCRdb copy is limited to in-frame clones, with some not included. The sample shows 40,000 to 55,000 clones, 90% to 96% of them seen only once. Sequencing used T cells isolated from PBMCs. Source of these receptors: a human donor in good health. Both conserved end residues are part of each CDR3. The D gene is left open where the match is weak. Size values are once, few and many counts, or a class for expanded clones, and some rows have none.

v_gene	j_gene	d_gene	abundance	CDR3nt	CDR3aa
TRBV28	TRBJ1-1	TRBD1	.	TGTGCCAGCAGGTGGGGGACAGGGGTCACTGAAGCTTTCTTT	CASRWGTGVTEAFF
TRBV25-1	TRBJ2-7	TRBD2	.	TGTGCCAGCATCGGAAGGGCTAGCGGGAGTTTAGAGCAGTACTTC	CASIGRASGSLEQYF
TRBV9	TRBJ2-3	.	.	TGTGCCAGCAGCGTAGACCTAACGAATACGCAGTATTTT	CASSVDLTNTQYF
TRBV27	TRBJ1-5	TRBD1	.	TGTGCCAGCAGTCCGACGAACAGGGGGCGAAATCAGCCCCAGCATTTT	CASSPTNRGRNQPQHF
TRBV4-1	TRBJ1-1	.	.	TGCGCCAGCAGCCGGACAGTCACGGGGGGCACTAACACTGAAGCTTTCTTT	CASSRTVTGGTNTEAFF
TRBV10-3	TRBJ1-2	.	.	TGTGCCATCAGTGAGGGGCCCGGCGATGGCTACACCTTC	CAISEGPGDGYTF
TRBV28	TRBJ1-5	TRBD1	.	TGTGCCAGCAGCCAACGGGGCTATGCGACAGGGGCAGAGCAGCCCCAGCATTTT	CASSQRGYATGAEQPQHF
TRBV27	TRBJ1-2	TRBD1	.	TGTGCCAGCAGCGCTCCGGGACAGGGGCTTCGCTACACCTTC	CASSAPGQGLRYTF
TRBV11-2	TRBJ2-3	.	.	TGTGCCAGCAGCTTCGGAGATACGCAGTATTTT	CASSFGDTQYF
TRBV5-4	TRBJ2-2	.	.	TGTGCCAGCAGCTTGCGCCTAGGGGACACCGGGGAGCTGTTTTTT	CASSLRLGDTGELFF
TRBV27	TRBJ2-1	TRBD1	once	TGTGCCAGCATGCAGGGGGCGAGCAATGAGCAGTTCTTC	CASMQGASNEQFF
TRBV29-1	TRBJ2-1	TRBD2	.	TGTGCGGGGGAGTACAATGAGCAGTTCTTC	CAGEYNEQFF
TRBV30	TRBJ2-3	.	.	TGTGCCTGGAGCCCCAACACAGATACGCAGTATTTT	CAWSPNTDTQYF
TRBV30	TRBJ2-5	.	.	TGTGCCTGGAGTACCCCACAGGTGTACTTTGAGACCCAGTACTTC	CAWSTPQVYFETQYF
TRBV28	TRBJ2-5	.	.	TGTGCCAGCAGTTTCCTAATGTACCAAGAGACCCAGTACTTC	CASSFLMYQETQYF
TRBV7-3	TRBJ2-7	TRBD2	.	TGTGCCAGCAGTCTGCAAGCGGGAGGGCGGTACGAGCAGTACTTC	CASSLQAGGRYEQYF
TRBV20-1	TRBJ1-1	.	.	TGCAGTGCTAGGACAGTTGAAGCTTTCTTT	CSARTVEAFF
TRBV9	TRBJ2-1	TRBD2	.	TGTGCCAGCGGTCTAGCGGATACCCCCCGGCCGGGGAATGAGCAGTTCTTC	CASGLADTPRPGNEQFF
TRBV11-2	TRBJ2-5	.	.	TGTGCCAGCAGCTTAGTGGGCCTCCAAGAGACCCAGTACTTC	CASSLVGLQETQYF
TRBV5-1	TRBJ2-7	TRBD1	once	TGCGCCAGCAGCGCGGGGACAGGGGCCTACGAGCAGTACTTC	CASSAGTGAYEQYF
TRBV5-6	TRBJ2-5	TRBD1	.	TGTGCCAGCAGCTTGGACAGGGGAGAGACCCAGTACTTC	CASSLDRGETQYF
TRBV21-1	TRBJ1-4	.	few	TGTGCCAGCAACGCGAGGAGAAATGAAAAACTGTTTTTT	CASNARRNEKLFF
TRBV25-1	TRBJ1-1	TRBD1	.	TGTGCCAGCAGTGTGACAGGGGCCGGCACTGAAGCTTTCTTT	CASSVTGAGTEAFF
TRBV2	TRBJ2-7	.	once	TGTGCCAGCAGTGGACAGGTCTATAGCTACGAGCAGTACTTC	CASSGQVYSYEQYF
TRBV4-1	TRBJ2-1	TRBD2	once	TGCGCCAGCAGTCAGAGTGGACTAGCCGGGGATGAGCAGTTCTTC	CASSQSGLAGDEQFF
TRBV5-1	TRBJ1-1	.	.	TGCGCCAGCAGCCCTAACAGGGCTGTTTCTGAAGCTTTCTTT	CASSPNRAVSEAFF
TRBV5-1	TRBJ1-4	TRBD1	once	TGCGCCAGCAGCTACAGACAGGGTGGAAGCTCCCGCGAAAAACTGTTTTTT	CASSYRQGGSSREKLFF
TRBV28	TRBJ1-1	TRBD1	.	TGTGCCAGCAGTTTCATCACCGGGACAGGGGGAGAAGCTTTCTTT	CASSFITGTGGEAFF
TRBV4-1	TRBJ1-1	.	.	TGCGCCAGCAGTGGGGCCATGAACACTGAAGCTTTCTTT	CASSGAMNTEAFF
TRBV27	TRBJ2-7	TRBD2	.	TGTGCCAGCAGTTTAGGTCCCGGGAGGGCCTACGAGCAGTACTTC	CASSLGPGRAYEQYF
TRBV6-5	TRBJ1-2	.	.	TGTGCCAGCAGCGCTCAGGGTATTCTTGGCTACACCTTC	CASSAQGILGYTF
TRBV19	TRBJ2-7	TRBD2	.	TGTGCCAGTAGTACTAGCGGAGCCTACGAGCAGTACTTC	CASSTSGAYEQYF
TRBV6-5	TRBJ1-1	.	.	TGTGCCAGCAGTTATCACAGGGTAGAAGGGGACACTGAAGCTTTCTTT	CASSYHRVEGDTEAFF
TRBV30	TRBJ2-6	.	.	TGTGCCTGGAGTGTAACGAGGGCTGGGGCCAACGTCCTGACTTTC	CAWSVTRAGANVLTF
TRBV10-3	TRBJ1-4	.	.	TGTGCCATCGGGGCCTCTAATGAAAAACTGTTTTTT	CAIGASNEKLFF
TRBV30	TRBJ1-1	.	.	TGTGCCTGGAAACTCGGAGGGAACACTGAAGCTTTCTTT	CAWKLGGNTEAFF
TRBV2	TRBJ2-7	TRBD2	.	TGTGCCAGCAGTGAAGGACTAGCTGGCTACGAGCAGTACTTC	CASSEGLAGYEQYF
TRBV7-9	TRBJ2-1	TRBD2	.	TGTGCCAGCAGCTTAGGTTCGGGGGGAGTAGGGGAGCAGTTCTTC	CASSLGSGGVGEQFF
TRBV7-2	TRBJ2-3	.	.	TGTGCCAGCAGCTTAGTCGGGGGAGGTGAGGATACGCAGTATTTT	CASSLVGGGEDTQYF
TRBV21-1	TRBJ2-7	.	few	TGTGCCAGCAGCAAAGGGGCGAGACAGGGCGGCAGCTTTAACACCGAGCAGTACTTC	CASSKGARQGGSFNTEQYF
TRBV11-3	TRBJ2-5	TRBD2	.	TGTGCCAGCAGCTTGATGCCGGGACTAGCGGTCCAAGAGACCCAGTACTTC	CASSLMPGLAVQETQYF
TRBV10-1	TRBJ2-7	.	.	TGCGCCAGCAGTGACGGCTACGAGCAGTACTTC	CASSDGYEQYF
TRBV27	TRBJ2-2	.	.	TGTGCCAGCAGTCCCGGGACAAACACCGGGGAGCTGTTTTTT	CASSPGTNTGELFF
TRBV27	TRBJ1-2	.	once	TGTGCCAGCAGGGCTCCCCGGCGGGGCTACACCTTC	CASRAPRRGYTF
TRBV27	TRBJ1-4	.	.	TGTGCCAGCAGTATAACAGGGTCTAATGAAAAACTGTTTTTT	CASSITGSNEKLFF
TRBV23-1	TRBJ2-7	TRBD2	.	TGCGCCAGCAGTCAAAAGGGGACTAAGTACCCTTCATACTACGAGCAGTACTTC	CASSQKGTKYPSYYEQYF
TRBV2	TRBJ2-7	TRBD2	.	TGTGCCAGCAAGGGACTAGCTATTTACGAGCAGTACTTC	CASKGLAIYEQYF
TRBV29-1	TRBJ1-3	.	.	TGCAGCGTTGTGACCGACAGCGGAAACACCATATATTTT	CSVVTDSGNTIYF
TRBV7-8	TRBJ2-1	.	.	TGTGCCAGCACCCCACTAGAGCGAAATGAGCAGTTCTTC	CASTPLERNEQFF
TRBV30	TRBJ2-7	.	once	TGTGCCTGGAGTGTATCTGGGCTATACGAGCAGTACTTC	CAWSVSGLYEQYF
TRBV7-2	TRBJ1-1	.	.	TGTGCCAGCAGCTTCGGGGAGTTTTGGGAAGCTTTCTTT	CASSFGEFWEAFF
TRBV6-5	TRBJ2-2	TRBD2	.	TGTGCCAGCAGCGTTAGCGGGACAACCGGGGAGCTGTTTTTT	CASSVSGTTGELFF
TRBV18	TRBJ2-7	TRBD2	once	TGTGCCAGCTCACCAGCTGCTAGCGGGAGGGCCCACGAGCAGTACTTC	CASSPAASGRAHEQYF
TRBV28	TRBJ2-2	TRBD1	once	TGTGCCAGCAGTTCCCCGGTACAGGGGTTCACCGGGGAGCTGTTTTTT	CASSSPVQGFTGELFF